These 11 T cell receptor beta chains were sequenced from one sample in a study of cytomegalovirus exposure and HLA in healthy donors. Vbeta (60) and Jbeta (13) primers were used in the PCR. Sequenced by immunoSEQ multiplex PCR; TCRdb stores in-frame clones only, minus some. The sample includes fewer than 250,000 clones, about 80% of them seen just once. Sequencing was done on a sample of PBMCs. Receptors originate from a male donor in good health and CMV-seronegative.

The V call is TRBV9, the J call TRBJ1-4; 7 nucleotides align to TRBD1. The V gene's germline CDR1 is SGDLS and CDR2 YYNGEE. Trimming cost V 4 bases and J 8 bases; bases outside gene matches: 11. This CDR3 region has 15 residues. CDR3 region: CASSQGTALREKLFF. The CDR3 DNA is TGTGCCAGCAGCCAAGGGACAGCCTTAAGGGAAAAACTGTTTTTT.

This clone was seen just once. The chain uses TRBV2 and TRBJ1-4; 8 nucleotides line up with TRBD1. CDR1 is SNHLY and CDR2 is FYNNEI in the germline V gene. V lost 6 bases, J lost 7 bases, and 16 bases stayed unmatched. This CDR3 region has 17 residues. The CDR3 protein is CASRDRDPPGGTEKLFF. The CDR3 DNA is TGTGCCAGCAGAGACCGTGATCCGCCAGGGGGCACTGAAAAACTGTTTTTT.

The genes are TRBV9 and TRBJ1-4; D ambiguous. Trimming took 0 bases from V and 6 from J, leaving 9 bases between them. CDR1 is SGDLS, CDR2 YYNGEE, per germline. This CDR3 has 14 amino acids. Written as DNA, the CDR3 is TGTGCCAGCAGCGTAGGCAGCGCCGATGAAAAACTGTTTTTT. It encodes CASSVGSADEKLFF.

This rearrangement joins TRBV7-2 to TRBJ2-3; 8 bases map to TRBD1. Trimming removed 4 bases from V and 4 bases from J; junction bases left unmatched: 1. This CDR3 spans 13 amino acids. Looked up from germline, CDR1 is SGHTA and CDR2 is FQGNSA. CDR3 residues: CASSSQGADTQYF. The CDR3 DNA reads as TGTGCCAGCAGCTCACAGGGGGCAGATACGCAGTATTTT.

V and J are TRBV4-3 and TRBJ2-5; tentatively, D is TRBD1 (6 bases). The J call may not be correct, given that the DNA end is closer to TRBJ2-7. Germline V gives CDR1 LGHNA, CDR2 YSLEER. CDR3 length: 15 residues. CDR3 nucleotides: TGCGCCAGCAGCCAAGGGGACATCGGTCGCTACGAGCAGTACTTC. As protein: CASSQGDIGRYEQYF.

The gene calls are TRBV5-1 and TRBJ1-2; possible D gene TRBD1, 6 bases. The CDR3 runs 13 residues. Per the germline V gene, CDR1 is SGHRS and CDR2 is YFSETQ. Trimming took off 4 bases at V and 5 bases at J, with 12 bases between the two ends. CDR3 in amino acids: CASSARQEYGYTF. CDR3 DNA sequence: TGCGCCAGCAGCGCCCGACAGGAATATGGCTACACCTTC.

The chain joins TRBV12-5 to TRBJ2-1, with 9 bases lining up with TRBD1. V was pared by 3 bases and J by 13 bases, with 4 bases of the junction left unmatched. The CDR3 is 12 amino acids. CDR1 and CDR2 (germline): LGHNT, FRNRAP. CDR3 nucleotide sequence: TGTGCTAGTGGTTTAAGGGGACAGGGACAGTTCTTC. Translating it yields CASGLRGQGQFF.

The chain has TRBV10-3 and TRBJ2-3, with D tentatively TRBD1 (5 bases). V lost 3 bases and J 2 bases, leaving 15 bases between the germline ends. This CDR3 is 16 amino acids long. CDR1 and CDR2 (germline): ENHRY, SYGVKD. CDR3 sequence (DNA): TGTGCCATCAGTGACAGGACACGAAACCCCACAGATACGCAGTATTTT. Amino acid sequence: CAISDRTRNPTDTQYF.

This clone was counted between two and nine times. The V and J genes are TRBV4-1 and TRBJ1-4, with 9 positions matching TRBD1. Germline V CDR1 and CDR2: MGHRA, YSYEKL. This CDR3 is built from 15 residues. V gave up 1 base and J gave up 8 bases; unmatched junction bases: 5. The CDR3 protein is CASSQAGTGKEKLFF. For the CDR3, the DNA is TGCGCCAGCAGCCAAGCCGGGACAGGGAAAGAAAAACTGTTTTTT.

The V and J genes are TRBV6-1 and TRBJ2-7, with D possibly being TRBD2 (7 bases). This CDR3 spans 16 amino acids. Germline V gene data show CDR1 as MNHNS and CDR2 as SASEGT. V was clipped by 2 bases and J by 3 bases, with 17 bases between them. CDR3 nucleotide sequence: TGTGCCAGCAGTGAAAGGCTGGCAGGGGAGGGCTACGAGCAGTACTTC. Amino acids: CASSERLAGEGYEQYF.

This clone has just one count. This sequence joins TRBV9 and TRBJ1-1; perhaps TRBD1 as D (6 bases). Germline assignment: CDR1 SGDLS and CDR2 YYNGEE. This CDR3 is 13 amino acids long. V lost 2 bases and J 5 bases, leaving 10 bases between the germline ends. The CDR3 spells CASSVGGLTEAFF. Here the CDR3 DNA reads TGTGCCAGCAGCGTGGGGGGGCTTACTGAAGCTTTCTTT. The full variable domain, its missing parts supplied by reference TRBV9 and TRBJ1-1, is DSGVTQTPKHLITATGQRVTLRCSPRSGDLSVYWYQQSLDQGLQFLIQYYNGEERAKGNILERFSAQQFPDLHSELNLSSLELGDSALYFCASSVGGLTEAFFGQGTRLTVV.